This TCR beta chain was observed in a study of vaccination and CD4 T cells after COVID-19. Study background: The study collected post-vaccine samples a median about 73 days after dose two, with a range of 14 to 241. Study observations and caveats: Analysis of convalescent patients found that 304 of 307 vaccine-specific clones were spike mono-reactive.

Only a few counts were recorded for this clonotype. Antigen: not known. The Oncomine TCR Beta short-read assay sequenced DNA from cultured CD4+ T cells. In TCRdb, the PCR reads were re-called with MiXCR into one record per CDR3 protein. This sample has more than 10,000 distinct CDR3 sequences, with 55% to 65% found just once. Stated treatment: roughly 10-day PBMC culture with coronavirus spike peptide pools or control peptides (ViraFEST assay). The source was CD4+ T cells from blood, cultured in vitro, collected before SARS-CoV-2 vaccination. This clonotype was obtained from a human donor who had recovered from COVID-19.

CDR3 region: CASSSSGGDGKKTQYF. The CDR3 bases are TGTGCCAGCAGCTCTAGCGGGGGTGATGGTAAGAAGACCCAGTACTTC. The chain carries TRBV7-2 and TRBJ2-5, with 10 bases identical to TRBD2. This CDR3 is 16 amino acids long. In germline, CDR1 is SGHTA, CDR2 FQGNSA. The J segment lost 6 bases and the V segment lost 4 bases, leaving 11 bases of the junction unmatched.